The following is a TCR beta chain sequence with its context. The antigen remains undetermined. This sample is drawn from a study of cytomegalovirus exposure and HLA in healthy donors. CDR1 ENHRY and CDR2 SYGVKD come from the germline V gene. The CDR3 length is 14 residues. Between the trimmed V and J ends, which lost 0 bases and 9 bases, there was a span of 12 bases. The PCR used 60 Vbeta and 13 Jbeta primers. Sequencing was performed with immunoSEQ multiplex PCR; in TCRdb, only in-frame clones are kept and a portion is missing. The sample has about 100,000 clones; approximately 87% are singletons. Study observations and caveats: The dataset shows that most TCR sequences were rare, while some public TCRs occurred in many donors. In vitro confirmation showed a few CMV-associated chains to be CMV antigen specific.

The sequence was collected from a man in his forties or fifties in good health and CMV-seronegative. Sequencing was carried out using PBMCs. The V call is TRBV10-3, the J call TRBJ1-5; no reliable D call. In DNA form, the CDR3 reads TGTGCCATCAGTGAGTCCGGTGACGGAGGGCCCCAGCATTTT. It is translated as CAISESGDGGPQHF.